This T cell receptor beta chain was captured by sequencing in a study of metastatic and nonmetastatic thyroid tumors. Across the study: The authors compared repertoires across blood and tumor or nodule tissue from malignant and benign thyroid patients.

Original analysis: Clinicopathological groups of papillary thyroid cancer showed CDR3 differences that were used to build a distant-metastasis classifier. Via MiXCR, TCRdb re-called the PCR reads. The V and J calls and clone size are TCRdb's, not the authors'. The sample contains some 41,000 clones, over 25% of which appear only once. This clone was seen ten or more times. The sample contains more than one DNA sequence encoding this CDR3. The CDR3 loop spans 17 amino acids. V was trimmed by 6 bases and J by 0 bases, leaving 19 bases between them. Germline CDR1 is KGHDR and CDR2 is SFDVKD. Until they underwent thyroid surgery, no patient had received any treatment.

Sequenced sample: blood. The chain joins TRBV24-1 to TRBJ1-2; D possibly corresponds to TRBD1 (5 bases). This receptor was identified in a male donor with papillary thyroid cancer or a benign thyroid nodule (not recorded which). Some clones in this sample may be carry-over from other donors' samples. CDR3 protein: CATSSPGDSRSNYGYTF. For the CDR3, the DNA is TGTGCCACCAGTTCACCGGGCGACAGCCGTTCTAACTATGGCTACACCTTC.